The next 30 T cell receptor beta chains were all read from a single sample in a study of beta chain features in type 1 diabetes. General study points: A moderate, significant TCRB CDR3 shortening appeared in type 1 diabetes across four CD4+ subsets.

The isolated RNA, all of it, was reverse transcribed, so expressed TCRB transcripts were what got sequenced. Here immunoSEQ multiplex PCR was the method, and the copy in TCRdb shows in-frame clones only, minus some. Of over 600,000 clones listed, 12% are singletons. These receptors are not linked to any known antigen. Sequences were obtained from naive CD4+ T cells from blood. All receptors derive from a man under 40 with type 1 diabetes.

V usage is TRBV7-9 and J usage is TRBJ2-7; D is possibly TRBD1 (5 bases). The V end was cut by 5 bases, the J end by 6 bases, with 14 bases between. This CDR3 has 13 amino acids. CDR1 and CDR2 from the germline V gene are SEHNR and FQNEAQ (reference sequence). The CDR3 here is CASSPPGQPEQYF. The CDR3 nucleotides read TGTGCCAGCAGCCCGCCAGGGCAGCCCGAGCAGTACTTC.

A few counts support this clone. The rearrangement links TRBV7-2 to TRBJ1-2, with 10 bases aligning to TRBD1. Germline CDR1 reads SGHTA; CDR2 reads FQGNSA. There are 13 residues in the CDR3. With V trimmed by 3 bases and J by 8 bases, 3 bases remained unmatched. The CDR3 here is CASSLDRGKGYTF. CDR3 in DNA: TGTGCCAGCAGCTTGGACAGGGGGAAGGGCTACACCTTC.

This chain uses TRBV21-1 with TRBJ1-5; TRBD1 was called by the table and not checked on the DNA. TRBV21-1 is tagged as a pseudogene. The CDR3 length is 15 residues. The CDR3 nucleotides read TGTGCCAGCAGCAGGGGGCGACAGGGTAATCAGCCCCAGCATTTT. Translation gives CASSRGRQGNQPQHF.

The chain carries TRBV7-6 and TRBJ2-6, with D perhaps matching TRBD1 (6 bases). V lost 0 bases and J 1 base, leaving 10 bases between the germline ends. The germline gives CDR1 SGHVS, CDR2 FNYEAQ. The CDR3 runs 17 residues. CDR3 bases: TGTGCCAGCAGCTTAGCGGGGGCCAATTCTGGGGCCAACGTCCTGACTTTC. Translation: CASSLAGANSGANVLTF.

This chain uses TRBV6-6 with TRBJ1-1; 7 bases match TRBD1. V was pared by 5 bases and J by 1 base, with 4 bases of the junction left unmatched. CDR3 length: 14 amino acids. Germline CDR1 reads MNHNY; CDR2 reads SVGAGI (reference sequence). DNA of the CDR3: TGTGCCAGCAGTCAGACAGGGCAGAACACTGAAGCTTTCTTT. It encodes CASSQTGQNTEAFF.

This clone was seen a handful of times. Other DNA variants within this sample encode the same CDR3. CDR3 sequence: CSVGEGDQPQHF. The CDR3 DNA reads TGCAGCGTTGGGGAGGGGGATCAGCCCCAGCATTTT. V and J are TRBV29-1 and TRBJ1-5; maybe TRBD1 (6 bases). Germline V gene lookup returns CDR1 SQVTM and CDR2 ANQGSEA. The CDR3 is 12 residues long. Trimming removed 4 bases from V and 5 bases from J, with 9 bases in between.

This clone was detected a few times. The V and J genes are TRBV7-2 and TRBJ2-5, with 9 bases lining up with TRBD2. CDR1 is SGHTA and CDR2 is FQGNSA in the germline V gene. This CDR3 spans 15 amino acids. V lost 8 bases to trimming and J lost 4 bases; unmatched junction nucleotides: 11. In DNA form, the CDR3 reads TGTGCCAGCGCGTCAGCGGGGGGCGGGGTAGAGACCCAGTACTTC. This translates into CASASAGGGVETQYF.

As for this clone: A read error may account for a junction end that differs from germline. The chain carries TRBV7-7 and TRBJ2-5; D is possibly TRBD2 (5 bases). This CDR3 comprises 15 residues. Germline V gene data show CDR1 as SSHAT and CDR2 as FNYEAQ (reference sequence). CDR3 loop: CASSLEASSAETQYF. DNA for the CDR3: TGTGCTAGCAGCTTAGAGGCTAGCTCGGCGGAGACCCAGTACTTC.

This clone turned up a few times. This chain uses TRBV6-5 with TRBJ1-5; D is possibly TRBD1 (6 bases). Germline loops: CDR1 MNHEY, CDR2 SVGAGI. The CDR3 has 13 amino acids. V lost 4 bases and J 6 bases, leaving 10 bases between the germline ends. The CDR3 protein is CASSSTGSQPQHF. CDR3 DNA sequence: TGTGCCAGCAGTTCCACAGGGTCTCAGCCCCAGCATTTT.

This clone has more than one count but fewer than ten. J is TRBJ2-7 and V is TRBV7-2; D gene uncertain. Trimming pared 3 bases from V and 3 bases from J, leaving 15 bases between. CDR3 size: 15 residues. Germline V gene data show CDR1 as SGHTA and CDR2 as FQGNSA. The CDR3 DNA follows: TGTGCCAGCAGCTTCACCGCCCTCACCCACTACGAGCAGTACTTC. Residues: CASSFTALTHYEQYF.

The chain recombines TRBV7-2 with TRBJ1-6, with D perhaps matching TRBD1 (6 bases). The CDR3 loop spans 13 amino acids. With 0 bases removed from V and 16 bases from J, the gap between germline ends came to 13 bases. Germline-derived CDR1 and CDR2 are SGHTA and FQGNSA. The CDR3 bases are TGTGCCAGCAGCTTAGCGCCAGGGGATTCTCTCCACTTT. This codes for CASSLAPGDSLHF.

The chain combines TRBV7-2 with TRBJ1-2; 8 positions agree with TRBD1. The ends lost 2 bases at V and 4 bases at J; junction bases unmatched: 15. The CDR3 has 18 amino acids. Looked up from germline, CDR1 is SGHTA and CDR2 is FQGNSA. Here the CDR3 DNA reads TGTGCCAGCAGCTTAACTGCGGACAGGGCGGCCCCCATCTATGGCTACACCTTC. It encodes CASSLTADRAAPIYGYTF.

In this sample, this clone turned up a few times. The rearrangement joins TRBV5-4 to TRBJ2-2, with D uncertain. Germline CDR1 SGHNT, CDR2 YYREEE (reference sequence). Trimming removed 2 bases from V and 1 base from J, with 3 bases in between. The CDR3 spans 13 residues. The chain's CDR3 is CASSLGNTGELFF. The CDR3 bases are TGTGCCAGCAGCTTAGGGAACACCGGGGAGCTGTTTTTT.

The rearrangement joins TRBV10-3 to TRBJ2-1; TRBD2 matches at 7 bases. This CDR3 is 17 amino acids long. Germline V gene data show CDR1 as ENHRY and CDR2 as SYGVKD. V lost 3 bases, J lost 3 bases, and 11 bases stayed unmatched. CDR3 region: CAISDLRRDYNYNEQFF. The CDR3 nucleotides read TGTGCCATCAGTGACCTACGCCGGGACTACAACTACAATGAGCAGTTCTTC.

The rearrangement uses TRBV25-1 and TRBJ1-4, with 8 bases identical to TRBD1. CDR1 is MGHDK, CDR2 SYGVNS, per germline. With V trimmed by 3 bases and J by 8 bases, 8 bases remained unmatched. CDR3 size: 15 residues. The CDR3 region has the DNA TGTGCCAGCAGTGATAAACAGGGGGTTGAAGAAAAACTGTTTTTT. Translation gives CASSDKQGVEEKLFF. Full variable domain (remainder filled in from reference TRBV25-1 and TRBJ1-4): EADIYQTPRYLVIGTGKKITLECSQTMGHDKMYWYQQDPGMELHLIHYSYGVNSTEKGDLSSESTVSRIRTEHFPLTLESARPSHTSQYLCASSDKQGVEEKLFFGSGTQLSVL.

This clone was seen a single time. The rearrangement links TRBV18 to TRBJ2-3; D possibly uses TRBD1 or TRBD2 (5 bases each). This CDR3 comprises 17 residues. The germline V gene encodes CDR1 KGHSH and CDR2 LQKENI. V lost 1 base and J 1 base, leaving 15 bases between the germline ends. The CDR3 here is CASSPRSFGTGTDTQYF. CDR3 DNA sequence: TGTGCCAGCTCACCACGTTCGTTCGGGACCGGCACAGATACGCAGTATTTT.

The CDR3 loop is CSVDLATGGQPQHF. CDR3 DNA: TGCAGCGTGGACCTTGCAACAGGGGGTCAGCCCCAGCATTTT. This rearrangement joins TRBV29-1 to TRBJ1-5, with 8 bases aligning to TRBD1. The V gene end was trimmed by 6 bases and the J gene end by 6 bases; junction bases not matched to a gene: 10. CDR3 size: 14 residues. The germline gives CDR1 SQVTM, CDR2 ANQGSEA.

This clone was counted only a few times. The chain joins TRBV19 to TRBJ2-2; maybe TRBD2 (6 bases). This CDR3 spans 13 amino acids. CDR1 LNHDA and CDR2 SQIVND come from the germline V gene (reference sequence). V was pared by 10 bases and J by 2 bases, with 11 bases between. The CDR3 DNA reads as TGTGCCACCCGGGACTTCAACACCGGGGAGCTGTTTTTT. This codes for CATRDFNTGELFF.

In this sample, this clone turned up a few times. V is TRBV7-9 and J is TRBJ2-2, with TRBD1 matching 7 bases. CDR1 is SEHNR, CDR2 FQNEAQ, per germline (reference sequence). The CDR3 totals 15 residues. V dropped 5 bases and J dropped 5; count of bases not matched to a gene: 8. CDR3 protein: CASSPRGGTTGELFF. The CDR3 region has the DNA TGTGCCAGCAGCCCGAGAGGGGGCACAACCGGGGAGCTGTTTTTT.

V is TRBV5-1 and J is TRBJ1-5; 9 nucleotides agree with TRBD1. J lost 5 bases, V lost 2 bases, and 2 bases had no gene match. The CDR3 consists of 14 residues. Germline V gene sequence: CDR1 SGHRS, CDR2 YFSETQ. In nucleotides, the CDR3 is TGCGCCAGCAGCTTTACAGGGGGCGATCAGCCCCAGCATTTT. Protein product: CASSFTGGDQPQHF.

This clone has a handful of counts. The CDR3 spells CASSGVNTGELFF. CDR3 nucleotide sequence: TGTGCCAGCAGCGGTGTGAACACCGGGGAGCTGTTTTTT. The chain carries TRBV9 and TRBJ2-2, with D unresolved. The CDR3 has 13 residues. The germline CDR1 and CDR2 sequences are SGDLS and YYNGEE. The germline V and J ends were trimmed by 3 bases and 1 base, with 4 bases remaining between them.

This clone appeared a few times. The gene calls are TRBV6-1 and TRBJ1-2, with D unclear. Germline values: CDR1 MNHNS, CDR2 SASEGT. V lost 6 bases and J 7 bases, leaving 15 bases between the germline ends. This CDR3 region has 13 residues. The CDR3 reads CASRESVRLGYTF. The CDR3, as DNA: TGTGCCAGCAGGGAGTCGGTCAGGCTTGGCTACACCTTC.

This clone has just a few counts. This chain uses TRBV4-2 with TRBJ1-2, with TRBD1 matching 7 bases. CDR1 and CDR2 from the germline V gene are LGHNA and YNFKEQ. V lost 3 bases and J lost 4; bases outside the gene matches: 11. This CDR3 has 16 amino acids. The CDR3 loop is CASSQVDPGQTYGYTF. The CDR3, as DNA: TGTGCCAGCAGCCAGGTGGACCCGGGACAGACCTATGGCTACACCTTC.

This clone appeared a few times. The rearrangement links TRBV28 to TRBJ1-5; D is perhaps TRBD1 (5 bases). V was trimmed by 8 bases and J by 3 bases, leaving 11 bases between them. In germline, CDR1 is MDHEN, CDR2 SYDVKM. This CDR3 contains 13 residues. The CDR3 sequence is CASLREVNQPQHF. In DNA, the CDR3 is TGTGCCAGCCTCAGGGAGGTCAATCAGCCCCAGCATTTT. The full variable domain, in which reference TRBV28 and TRBJ1-5 provide the parts outside the CDR3, is DVKVTQSSRYLVKRTGEKVFLECVQDMDHENMFWYRQDPGLGLRLIYFSYDVKMKEKGDIPEGYSVSREKKERFSLILESASTNQTSMYLCASLREVNQPQHFGDGTRLSIL.

There are a few counts of this clone. V is TRBV28 and J is TRBJ1-6; 7 bases map to TRBD1. The germline gives CDR1 MDHEN, CDR2 SYDVKM. The CDR3 runs 16 residues. V dropped 6 bases and J dropped 0; count of bases not matched to a gene: 5. The CDR3 nucleotides read TGTGCCAGCAGGTCGACAGGGAGCTCCTATAATTCACCCCTCCACTTT. This codes for CASRSTGSSYNSPLHF.

V usage is TRBV2 and J usage is TRBJ1-2, with D possibly matching TRBD1 (6 bases). This CDR3 contains 12 residues. Germline CDR1 reads SNHLY; CDR2 reads FYNNEI. Trimming cost V 10 bases and J 2 bases, with 11 bases left between them. The CDR3 loop reads CATSTGNYGYTF. The CDR3 coding sequence is TGTGCCACGTCTACAGGGAACTATGGCTACACCTTC.

This clone showed up just a few times. The rearrangement links TRBV5-6 to TRBJ2-7; a weak D match, TRBD1 (6 bases). Germline lookup yields CDR1 SGHDT and CDR2 YYEEEE. V was shortened by 3 bases and J by 2 bases, with 12 bases between the two germline ends. CDR3 length: 14 residues. The CDR3: CASSSYRAAYEQYF. DNA of the CDR3: TGTGCCAGCAGCTCATACAGGGCCGCCTACGAGCAGTACTTC.

This clone was counted only a few times. Distinct nucleotide sequences in the sample also encode this CDR3. The genes are TRBV28 and TRBJ2-3, with D uncertain. The CDR3 has 13 amino acids. Germline V lookup: CDR1 MDHEN, CDR2 SYDVKM. The V gene lost 5 bases and the J gene lost 3 bases, with 9 bases spanning the gap. Here the CDR3 reads CASSPASTDTQYF. The CDR3 nucleotides read TGTGCCAGCAGTCCAGCCTCGACAGATACGCAGTATTTT.

This sequence joins TRBV7-7 and TRBJ2-1; 8 bases are shared with TRBD2. V shed 5 bases, J shed 1 base, and the junction held 7 bases outside the gene matches. CDR3 length: 16 amino acids. The germline V gene encodes CDR1 SSHAT and CDR2 FNYEAQ (reference sequence). The CDR3 coding sequence is TGTGCCAGCAGCCTCCGGGGCGGGGGGTCCTACAATGAGCAGTTCTTC. Its translation is CASSLRGGGSYNEQFF.

The J gene is TRBJ1-2, the V gene TRBV19, with a possible D match to TRBD1 (6 bases). Trimming left V 3 bases short and J 4 bases short, with 9 bases between. The germline CDR1 and CDR2 sequences are LNHDA and SQIVND (reference sequence). The CDR3 length is 13 residues. CDR3: CASSINRAYGYTF. CDR3 DNA: TGTGCCAGTAGTATTAACAGGGCCTATGGCTACACCTTC.